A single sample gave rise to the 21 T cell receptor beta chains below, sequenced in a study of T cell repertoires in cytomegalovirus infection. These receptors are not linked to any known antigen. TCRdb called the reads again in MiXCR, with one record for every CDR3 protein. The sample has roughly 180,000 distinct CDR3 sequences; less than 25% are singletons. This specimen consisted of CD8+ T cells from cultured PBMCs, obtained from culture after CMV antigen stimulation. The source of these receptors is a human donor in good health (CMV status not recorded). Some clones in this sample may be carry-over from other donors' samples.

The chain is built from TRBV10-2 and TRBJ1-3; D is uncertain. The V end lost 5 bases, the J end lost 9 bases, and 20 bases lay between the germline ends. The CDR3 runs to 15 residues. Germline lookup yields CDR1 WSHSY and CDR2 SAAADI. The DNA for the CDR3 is TGCGCCAGCAGTATCGACGAAAACTTTCTCGGCACCATATATTTT. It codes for CASSIDENFLGTIYF.

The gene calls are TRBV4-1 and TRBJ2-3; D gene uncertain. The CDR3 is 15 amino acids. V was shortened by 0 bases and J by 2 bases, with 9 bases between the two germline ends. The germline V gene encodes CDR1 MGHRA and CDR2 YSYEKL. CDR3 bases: TGCGCCAGCAGCCAAGAGAAGCCCTTCACAGATACGCAGTATTTT. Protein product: CASSQEKPFTDTQYF.

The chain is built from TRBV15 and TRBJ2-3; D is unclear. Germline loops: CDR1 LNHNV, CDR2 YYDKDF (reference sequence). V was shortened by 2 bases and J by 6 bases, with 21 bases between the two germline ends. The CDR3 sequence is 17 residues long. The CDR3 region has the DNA TGTGCCACCAGCAGAACCACTAACACCCCTTCTTTCGATACGCAGTATTTT. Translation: CATSRTTNTPSFDTQYF.

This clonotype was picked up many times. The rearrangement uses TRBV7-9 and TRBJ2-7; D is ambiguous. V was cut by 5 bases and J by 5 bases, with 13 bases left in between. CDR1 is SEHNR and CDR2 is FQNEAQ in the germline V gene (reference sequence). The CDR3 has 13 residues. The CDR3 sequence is CASSPPGLDEQYF. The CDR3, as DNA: TGTGCCAGCAGCCCCCCCGGGTTGGACGAGCAGTACTTC.

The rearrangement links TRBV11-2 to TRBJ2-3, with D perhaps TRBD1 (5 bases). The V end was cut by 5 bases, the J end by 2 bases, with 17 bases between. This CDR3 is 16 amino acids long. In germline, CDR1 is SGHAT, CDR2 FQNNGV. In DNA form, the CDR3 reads TGTGCCAGCAGCCCCAATTCAGGGCACCTCACAGATACGCAGTATTTT. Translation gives CASSPNSGHLTDTQYF.

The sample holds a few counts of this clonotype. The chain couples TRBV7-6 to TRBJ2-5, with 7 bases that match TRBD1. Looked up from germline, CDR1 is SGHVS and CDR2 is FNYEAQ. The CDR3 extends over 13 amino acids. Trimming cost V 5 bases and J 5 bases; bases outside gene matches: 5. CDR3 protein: CASSRQGHETQYF. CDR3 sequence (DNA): TGTGCCAGCAGCCGACAGGGTCATGAGACCCAGTACTTC.

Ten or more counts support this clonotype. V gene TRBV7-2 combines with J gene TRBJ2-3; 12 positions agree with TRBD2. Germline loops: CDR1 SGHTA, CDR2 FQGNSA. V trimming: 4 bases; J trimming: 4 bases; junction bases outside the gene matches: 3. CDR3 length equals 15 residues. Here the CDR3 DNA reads TGTGCCAGCAGCTCTAGCGGGGGGGCGGCAGATACGCAGTATTTT. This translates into CASSSSGGAADTQYF.

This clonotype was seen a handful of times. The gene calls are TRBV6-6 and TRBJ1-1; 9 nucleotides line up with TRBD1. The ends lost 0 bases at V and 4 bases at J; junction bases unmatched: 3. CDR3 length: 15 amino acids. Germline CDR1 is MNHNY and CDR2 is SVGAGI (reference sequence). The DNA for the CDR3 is TGTGCCAGCAGTTACTCGGGACAGGGCGGCACTGAAGCTTTCTTT. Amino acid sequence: CASSYSGQGGTEAFF.

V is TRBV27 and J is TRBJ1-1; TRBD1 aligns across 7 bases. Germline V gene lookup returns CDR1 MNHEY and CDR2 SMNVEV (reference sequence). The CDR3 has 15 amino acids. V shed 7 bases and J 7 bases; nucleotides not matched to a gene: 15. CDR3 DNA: TGTGCCAGCAAATTACTCCGGGACAGAAGCGATGAAGCTTTCTTT. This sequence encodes CASKLLRDRSDEAFF.

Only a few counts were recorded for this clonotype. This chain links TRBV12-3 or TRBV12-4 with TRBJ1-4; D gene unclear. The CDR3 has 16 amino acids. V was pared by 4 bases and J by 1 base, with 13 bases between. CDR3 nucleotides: TGTGCCAGCAGTTCCCACCCCTGGGGAACTAATGAAAAACTGTTTTTT. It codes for CASSSHPWGTNEKLFF.

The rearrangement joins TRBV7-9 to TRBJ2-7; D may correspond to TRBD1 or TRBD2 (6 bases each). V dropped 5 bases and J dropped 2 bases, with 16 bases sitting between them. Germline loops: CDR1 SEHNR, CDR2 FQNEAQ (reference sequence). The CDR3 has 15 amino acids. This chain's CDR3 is CASSQGQTGAYEQYF. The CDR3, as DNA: TGTGCCAGCAGCCAAGGACAGACGGGAGCCTACGAGCAGTACTTC.

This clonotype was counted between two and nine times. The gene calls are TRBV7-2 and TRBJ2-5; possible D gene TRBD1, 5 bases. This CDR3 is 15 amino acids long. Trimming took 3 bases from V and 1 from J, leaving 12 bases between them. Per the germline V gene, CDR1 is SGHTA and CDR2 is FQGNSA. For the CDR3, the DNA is TGTGCCAGCAGCTTCAACAGGATAAGCCAAGAGACCCAGTACTTC. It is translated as CASSFNRISQETQYF.

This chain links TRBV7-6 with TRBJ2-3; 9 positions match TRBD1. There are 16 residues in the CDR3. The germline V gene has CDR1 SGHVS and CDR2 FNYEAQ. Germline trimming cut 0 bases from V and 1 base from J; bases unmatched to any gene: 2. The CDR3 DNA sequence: TGTGCCAGCAGCTTAGCACAGGGGGCTGGCACAGATACGCAGTATTTT. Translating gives CASSLAQGAGTDTQYF.

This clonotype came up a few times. Here the CDR3 reads CASSLLTGPRAEAFF. CDR3 sequence (DNA): TGTGCCAGCAGCTTATTGACAGGCCCGCGGGCTGAAGCTTTCTTT. The rearrangement joins TRBV7-9 to TRBJ1-1; weak D call: TRBD1 (6 bases). In germline, CDR1 is SEHNR, CDR2 FQNEAQ (reference sequence). CDR3 length: 15 residues. V lost 2 bases to trimming and J lost 6 bases, with 16 bases between them.

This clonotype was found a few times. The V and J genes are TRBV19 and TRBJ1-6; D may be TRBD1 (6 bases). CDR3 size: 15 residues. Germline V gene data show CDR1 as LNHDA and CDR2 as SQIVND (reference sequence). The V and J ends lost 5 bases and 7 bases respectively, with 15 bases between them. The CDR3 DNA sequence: TGTGCCAGTAGTTACGGTCGGGGGGCCAATTCACCCCTCCACTTT. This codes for CASSYGRGANSPLHF.

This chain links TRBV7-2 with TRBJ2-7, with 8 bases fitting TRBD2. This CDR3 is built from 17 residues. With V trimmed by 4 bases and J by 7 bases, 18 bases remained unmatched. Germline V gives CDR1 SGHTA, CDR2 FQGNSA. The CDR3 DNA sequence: TGTGCCAGCAGCTCGAAAACGGGGGGGCGGGGGGCATGGGAGCAGTACTTC. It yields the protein CASSSKTGGRGAWEQYF.

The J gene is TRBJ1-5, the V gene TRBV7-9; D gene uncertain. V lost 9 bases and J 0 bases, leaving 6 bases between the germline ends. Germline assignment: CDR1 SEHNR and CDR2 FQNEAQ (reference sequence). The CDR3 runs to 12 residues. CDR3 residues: CASAVSNQPQHF. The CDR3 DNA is TGTGCCAGTGCCGTTAGCAATCAGCCCCAGCATTTT.

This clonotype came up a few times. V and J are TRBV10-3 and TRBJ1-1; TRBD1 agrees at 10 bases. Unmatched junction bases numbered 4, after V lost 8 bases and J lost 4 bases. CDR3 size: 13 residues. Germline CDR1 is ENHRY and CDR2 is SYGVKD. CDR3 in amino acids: CAIGDRGGTEAFF. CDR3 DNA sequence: TGTGCCATCGGGGACAGGGGTGGCACTGAAGCTTTCTTT.

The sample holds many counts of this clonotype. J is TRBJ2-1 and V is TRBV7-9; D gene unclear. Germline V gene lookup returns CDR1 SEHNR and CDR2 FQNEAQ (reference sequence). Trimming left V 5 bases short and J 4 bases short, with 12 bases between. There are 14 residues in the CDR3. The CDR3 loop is CASSHPEVYNEQFF. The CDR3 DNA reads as TGTGCCAGCAGCCACCCCGAAGTGTACAATGAGCAGTTCTTC.

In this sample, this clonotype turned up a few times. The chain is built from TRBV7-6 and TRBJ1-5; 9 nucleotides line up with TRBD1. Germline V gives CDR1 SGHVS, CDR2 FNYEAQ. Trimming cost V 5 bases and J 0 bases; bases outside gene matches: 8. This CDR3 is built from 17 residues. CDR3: CASSANSGQGSNQPQHF. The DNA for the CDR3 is TGTGCCAGCAGCGCAAACTCGGGACAGGGTAGCAATCAGCCCCAGCATTTT.

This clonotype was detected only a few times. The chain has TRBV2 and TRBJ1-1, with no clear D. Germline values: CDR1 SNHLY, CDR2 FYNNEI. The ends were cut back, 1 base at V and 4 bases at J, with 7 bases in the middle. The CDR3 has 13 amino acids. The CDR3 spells CASSEGATTEAFF. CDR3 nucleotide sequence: TGTGCCAGCAGTGAAGGGGCTACCACTGAAGCTTTCTTT.